This entry lists 20 T cell receptor beta chains sequenced from one sample in a study of cytomegalovirus exposure and HLA in healthy donors. Both 60 Vbeta primers and 13 Jbeta primers went into the PCR. Some clones are missing from TCRdb's copy, which holds only in-frame ones; the method was immunoSEQ multiplex PCR. Of 140,000 or so clones in the sample, roughly 80% were seen once. The material sequenced was PBMCs. The receptor source for this set is a male donor in good health and CMV-seronegative.

The chain employs TRBV7-2 and TRBJ2-2; 8 bases line up with TRBD1. Losses at the gene ends were 1 base for V and 5 bases for J; bases not matched to a gene: 0. The CDR3 has 14 residues. Germline CDR1 reads SGHTA; CDR2 reads FQGNSA. CDR3 sequence reads: CASSLGQGTGELFF. CDR3 in DNA: TGTGCCAGCAGCTTAGGACAGGGGACCGGGGAGCTGTTTTTT.

The V call is TRBV5-4, the J call TRBJ2-4, with D tentatively TRBD1 (6 bases). Trimming removed 2 bases at V and 8 bases at J, with 14 bases between. Germline V CDR1 and CDR2: SGHNT, YYREEE (reference sequence). CDR3 size: 14 residues. CDR3: CASSFWGRTDIQYF. The CDR3 nucleotides are TGTGCCAGCAGCTTTTGGGGGCGTACGGACATTCAGTACTTC.

Details on this clone: One junction end disagrees with the germline gene, perhaps due to a read error. The chain carries TRBV7-9 and TRBJ1-1, with 7 bases identical to TRBD1. This CDR3 has 12 residues. Per germline, CDR1 SEHNR and CDR2 FQNEAQ (reference sequence). The CDR3: CSSSLGTAEAFF. The CDR3 coding sequence is TGTTCCAGCAGCTTAGGGACAGCTGAAGCTTTCTTT. The full variable domain, with the rest looked up from reference TRBV7-9 and TRBJ1-1, is DTGVSQNPRHKITKRGQNVTFRCDPISEHNRLYWYRQTLGQGPEFLTYFQNEAQLEKSRLLSDRFSAERPKGSFSTLEIQRTEQGDSAMYLCSSSLGTAEAFFGQGTRLTVV.

The chain links TRBV4-1 to TRBJ2-7; 11 positions match TRBD2. The germline V gene has CDR1 MGHRA and CDR2 YSYEKL. V dropped 4 bases and J dropped 4; count of bases not matched to a gene: 6. CDR3 length: 15 amino acids. The CDR3 spells CASSPAGTSGYEQYF. The CDR3, as DNA: TGCGCCAGCAGCCCCGCCGGGACTAGCGGTTACGAGCAGTACTTC.

A few counts support this clone. The chain recombines TRBV18 with TRBJ1-5; D not resolved. This CDR3 spans 13 amino acids. V gave up 2 bases and J gave up 5 bases, with 7 bases separating them. Germline CDR1 and CDR2: KGHSH and LQKENI. The DNA for the CDR3 is TGTGCCAGCTCACCAGAACCGGATCAGCCCCAGCATTTT. Encoded protein: CASSPEPDQPQHF.

With respect to this clone: At one end, the junction sequence differs from germline, possibly due to a read error. The gene calls are TRBV7-9 and TRBJ2-7, with TRBD1 matching over 8 bases. CDR3 length: 17 residues. The germline V gene has CDR1 SEHNR and CDR2 FQNEAQ (reference sequence). The CDR3 DNA reads TGTTCCAGCAGCTTCCGGACAGGGAGTAGCGTCTCCTACGAGCAGTACTTC. Its protein is CSSSFRTGSSVSYEQYF.

This clone was observed a handful of times. This chain connects TRBV5-1 to TRBJ1-1; a possible D gene is TRBD1 (5 bases). V was cut by 3 bases and J by 3 bases, with 18 bases left in between. Germline CDR1 SGHRS, CDR2 YFSETQ. The CDR3 is 16 amino acids. This CDR3 reads CASSYGGVKGDTEAFF. CDR3 bases: TGCGCCAGCAGCTATGGGGGGGTTAAAGGGGACACTGAAGCTTTCTTT.

V and J are TRBV6-5 and TRBJ2-1; unclear D gene. V was shortened by 8 bases and J by 0 bases, with 14 bases between the two germline ends. CDR3 size: 15 residues. Germline V gene data show CDR1 as MNHEY and CDR2 as SVGAGI. The CDR3 spells CASGSSGYSYNEQFF. In DNA form, the CDR3 reads TGTGCCAGCGGGTCTTCCGGGTACTCCTACAATGAGCAGTTCTTC.

The count of this clone is one. The genes are TRBV2 and TRBJ2-7, with D possibly TRBD1 on 6 matching bases. Trimming left V 0 bases short and J 3 bases short, with 15 bases between. The V gene's germline CDR1 is SNHLY and CDR2 FYNNEI. CDR3 length equals 16 residues. The CDR3 nucleotides read TGTGCCAGCAGTGAAGCGCTTTATAGACAGGTCTACGAGCAGTACTTC. Protein: CASSEALYRQVYEQYF.

V usage is TRBV5-6 and J usage is TRBJ2-1; a weak D match, TRBD2 (5 bases). Trimming stripped 4 bases from V and 4 bases from J, with 15 bases between. The CDR3 spans 15 residues. Per the germline V gene, CDR1 is SGHDT and CDR2 is YYEEEE. The CDR3 sequence: CASSPRTGKYNEQFF. CDR3 nucleotide sequence: TGTGCCAGCAGCCCAAGGACGGGAAAGTACAATGAGCAGTTCTTC.

The chain recombines TRBV2 with TRBJ2-7; D is uncertain. V was shortened by 9 bases and J by 0 bases, with 15 bases between the two germline ends. The CDR3 has 14 residues. The germline V gene has CDR1 SNHLY and CDR2 FYNNEI. This CDR3 reads CASNRQASSYEQYF. CDR3 nucleotides: TGTGCCAGTAATCGGCAGGCAAGCTCCTACGAGCAGTACTTC.

V and J are TRBV4-1 and TRBJ2-7; unclear D gene. Trimming left V 7 bases short and J 2 bases short, with 15 bases between. The germline V gene has CDR1 MGHRA and CDR2 YSYEKL. This CDR3 has 14 residues. The chain's CDR3 is CASTPPGRTYEQYF. The CDR3 DNA sequence: TGCGCCAGCACCCCGCCGGGTAGGACCTACGAGCAGTACTTC.

The J gene is TRBJ1-1, the V gene TRBV27, with a possible D match to TRBD1 (6 bases). CDR1 is MNHEY, CDR2 SMNVEV, per germline (reference sequence). Trimming stripped 7 bases from V and 4 bases from J, with 13 bases between. The CDR3 has 13 residues. The CDR3 nucleotides read TGTGCCAGCAACTACAGGGCGGGCACTGAAGCTTTCTTT. This translates into CASNYRAGTEAFF.

V gene TRBV19 combines with J gene TRBJ1-4; the D gene is possibly TRBD1 (5 bases). Trimming shortened V by 3 bases and J by 4 bases, and 6 bases separated the two germline ends. Germline V CDR1 and CDR2: LNHDA, SQIVND (reference sequence). The length of the CDR3 is 13 residues. CDR3 coding DNA: TGTGCCAGTAGTATGCAGGGTAATGAAAAACTGTTTTTT. Translated, it gives CASSMQGNEKLFF. Together with reference TRBV19 and TRBJ1-4, the CDR3 gives the full variable domain: DGGITQSPKYLFRKEGQNVTLSCEQNLNHDAMYWYRQDPGQGLRLIYYSQIVNDFQKGDIAEGYSVSREKKESFPLTVTSAQKNPTAFYLCASSMQGNEKLFFGSGTQLSVL.

This chain connects TRBV5-1 to TRBJ2-7; D possibly corresponds to TRBD2 (5 bases). Germline CDR1 SGHRS, CDR2 YFSETQ. CDR3 length: 14 amino acids. Deletions cut 2 bases from V and 6 bases from J, with 15 bases between. CDR3 in amino acids: CASSFFTGSAEQYF. CDR3 in DNA: TGCGCCAGCAGCTTTTTTACGGGGTCCGCCGAGCAGTACTTC.

As for this clone: The same CDR3 is also encoded by other DNA sequences in this sample. The gene calls are TRBV11-2 and TRBJ1-2, with a possible D match to TRBD1 (5 bases). The CDR3 spans 13 residues. Trimming pared 0 bases from V and 8 bases from J, leaving 10 bases between. The germline CDR1 and CDR2 sequences are SGHAT and FQNNGV. CDR3 nucleotides: TGTGCCAGCAGCTTAGATCGGGGGAGGGGCTACACCTTC. Translating it yields CASSLDRGRGYTF.

The V call is TRBV10-3, the J call TRBJ1-2, with 8 positions matching TRBD1. Germline V CDR1 and CDR2: ENHRY, SYGVKD. V was pared by 6 bases and J by 7 bases, with 7 bases of the junction left unmatched. The length of the CDR3 is 13 residues. This CDR3 is CAIRGQGEGGYTF. The CDR3 DNA is TGTGCCATCAGAGGACAGGGTGAAGGTGGCTACACCTTC.

The J gene is TRBJ1-2, the V gene TRBV6-5; the match to TRBD1 covers 10 bases. Germline V lookup: CDR1 MNHEY, CDR2 SVGAGI. The J segment lost 8 bases and the V segment lost 0 bases, leaving 6 bases of the junction unmatched. The CDR3 is 15 residues long. CDR3 nucleotide sequence: TGTGCCAGCAGTTACTCTGGGACAGGGGTCGGAGGCTACACCTTC. This gives the protein CASSYSGTGVGGYTF.

The J gene is TRBJ2-7, the V gene TRBV4-3; D is possibly TRBD2 (6 bases). Deletions cut 4 bases from V and 2 bases from J, with 33 bases between. Germline V gives CDR1 LGHNA, CDR2 YSLEER. This CDR3 has 21 amino acids. In nucleotides, the CDR3 is TGCGCCAGCAGCCTCGAAGTGGGCGGGGACGGACTCATTAAGTATCCCTACGAGCAGTACTTC. Translating gives CASSLEVGGDGLIKYPYEQYF.

The chain has TRBV5-1 and TRBJ2-1, with TRBD2 matching over 10 bases. The CDR3 contains 18 residues. The J segment lost 3 bases and the V segment lost 4 bases, leaving 13 bases of the junction unmatched. Germline V gives CDR1 SGHRS, CDR2 YFSETQ. The CDR3 region is CASSEQWPSGGLYNEQFF. CDR3 sequence (DNA): TGCGCCAGCAGCGAACAATGGCCTAGCGGGGGCCTCTACAATGAGCAGTTCTTC.